The source of this T cell receptor beta chain is a study of cytomegalovirus exposure and HLA in healthy donors. At the level of the study: The roughly 120 validation repertoires, a later analysis reported, used the same platform as the roughly 710 first-cohort repertoires.

This clone was observed once. V was cut by 3 bases and J by 3 bases, with 23 bases left in between. The CDR3 spans 18 residues. Per germline, CDR1 SEHNR and CDR2 FQNEAQ (reference sequence). Repertoires were generated with immunoSEQ multiplex PCR, while TCRdb's copy carries only in-frame clones and drops some. The table includes 150,000 to 200,000 clones, about 90% detected once. J is TRBJ1-2 and V is TRBV7-9, with unresolved D. The sequence came from a young woman in good health and CMV-seropositive. Sequenced material: PBMCs. The CDR3 DNA is TGTGCCAGCAGCTTCCTAGCGATCCGGGGTGGTATCGACTATGGCTACACCTTC. As protein: CASSFLAIRGGIDYGYTF.